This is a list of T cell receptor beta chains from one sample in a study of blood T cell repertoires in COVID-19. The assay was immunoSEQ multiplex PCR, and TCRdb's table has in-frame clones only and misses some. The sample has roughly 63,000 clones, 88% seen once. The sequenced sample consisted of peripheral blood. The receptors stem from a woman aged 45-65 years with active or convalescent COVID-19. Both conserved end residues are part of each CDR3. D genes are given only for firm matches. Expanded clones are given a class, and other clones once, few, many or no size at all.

DNA: TGTGCCAGTAGTATAACCCTAGCTAGCTCCTACGAGCAGTACTTC
CDR3: CASSITLASSYEQYF
V: TRBV19
size: once
J: TRBJ2-7
D: -

DNA: TGTGCCTGGGCCTTGGGACTAGCGGGAGCCTACGAGCAGTACTTC
CDR3: CAWALGLAGAYEQYF
V: TRBV30
size: -
J: TRBJ2-7
D: TRBD2

DNA: TGTGCCAGCAGCGGTATCTCTGGAAACACCATATATTTT
CDR3: CASSGISGNTIYF
V: TRBV9
size: -
J: TRBJ1-3
D: -

DNA: TGCAGCGTTGCTAGGGGTACAGGGGTTCTGGATACGCAGTATTTT
CDR3: CSVARGTGVLDTQYF
V: TRBV29-1
size: -
J: TRBJ2-3
D: TRBD1

DNA: TGTGCCAGCAGTGACCCGGGACATACAACTAATGAAAAACTGTTTTTT
CDR3: CASSDPGHTTNEKLFF
V: TRBV25-1
size: -
J: TRBJ1-4
D: -

DNA: TGTGCCAGTATGAAGGGCGGAAAGCGGGAGGATAACATTCAGTACTTC
CDR3: CASMKGGKREDNIQYF
V: TRBV19
size: once
J: TRBJ2-4
D: TRBD2

DNA: TGTGCCAGCAGCTTAGGTTTCGGGCGGGATGAGCAGTTCTTC
CDR3: CASSLGFGRDEQFF
V: TRBV11-3
size: -
J: TRBJ2-1
D: -

DNA: TGTGCCTGGAGTGATCAGGCCTATGGCTACACCTTC
CDR3: CAWSDQAYGYTF
V: TRBV30
size: few
J: TRBJ1-2
D: -

DNA: TGTGCCAGCAGCTTAATCCCCTGGACTAGCGGGAGTTCCGGGGAGCTGTTTTTT
CDR3: CASSLIPWTSGSSGELFF
V: TRBV7-6
size: -
J: TRBJ2-2
D: TRBD2

DNA: TGTGCCAGCAGGGGGGACAGATCCGATAATTCACCCCTCCACTTT
CDR3: CASRGDRSDNSPLHF
V: TRBV27
size: -
J: TRBJ1-6
D: TRBD1

DNA: TGTGCCAGCAGCCAAGATGGATATAGCGGGAGTGTTCTCGTGGAGACCCAGTACTTC
CDR3: CASSQDGYSGSVLVETQYF
V: TRBV14
size: -
J: TRBJ2-5
D: TRBD2

DNA: TGTGCCAGCAGTACCGGGACTACATACTACGAGCAGTACTTC
CDR3: CASSTGTTYYEQYF
V: TRBV6-2/TRBV6-3
size: -
J: TRBJ2-7
D: TRBD2

DNA: TGCGCCAGCAGCTTGGATCCCTTGAATAGCGAACAAGAGACCCAGTACTTC
CDR3: CASSLDPLNSEQETQYF
V: TRBV5-1
size: -
J: TRBJ2-5
D: -

DNA: TGCGCCAGCAGCAATAAAGCGGTAAGCACAGATACGCAGTATTTT
CDR3: CASSNKAVSTDTQYF
V: TRBV23-1
size: -
J: TRBJ2-3
D: -

DNA: TGTGCCACAAAACGGAGCGGGAGCGGTTCCTACAATGAGCAGTTCTTC
CDR3: CATKRSGSGSYNEQFF
V: TRBV10-3
size: few
J: TRBJ2-1
D: TRBD2

DNA: TGTGCCAGTAGTATAGTCCCTTATAGACAGGGTCAAAACACTGAAGCTTTCTTT
CDR3: CASSIVPYRQGQNTEAFF
V: TRBV19
size: -
J: TRBJ1-1
D: TRBD1

DNA: TGTGCCAGCAGCTTAGCCGCTAGGAGGCGGGAGAAGAACGAGCAGTACTTC
CDR3: CASSLAARRREKNEQYF
V: TRBV13
size: -
J: TRBJ2-7
D: TRBD2

DNA: TGTGCCAGCAGGAACAGGGGAGGCCCTGAAGCTTTCTTT
CDR3: CASRNRGGPEAFF
V: TRBV6-5
size: -
J: TRBJ1-1
D: TRBD1

DNA: TGTGCCAGCAGCTTCGAGGGCTTTGAAGCTTTCTTT
CDR3: CASSFEGFEAFF
V: TRBV5-6
size: -
J: TRBJ1-1
D: -

DNA: TGTGCCAGCCGGGTAGGAGATACGCAGTATTTT
CDR3: CASRVGDTQYF
V: TRBV3-1/TRBV3-2
size: -
J: TRBJ2-3
D: -

DNA: TGTGCCAGCACCACTCCACCCAACACTGAAGCTTTCTTT
CDR3: CASTTPPNTEAFF
V: TRBV9
size: -
J: TRBJ1-1
D: -

DNA: TGTGCCAGCAGCTTAGCCTCGGGACAGAATTCACCCCTCCACTTT
CDR3: CASSLASGQNSPLHF
V: TRBV7-6
size: few
J: TRBJ1-6
D: TRBD1

DNA: TGTGCCATCAGTGGCGGGGGCCCCTACGAGCAGTACTTC
CDR3: CAISGGGPYEQYF
V: TRBV10-3
size: once
J: TRBJ2-7
D: -

DNA: TGTGCCAGCAGTGAGGGACAGAATAATTCACCCCTCCACTTT
CDR3: CASSEGQNNSPLHF
V: TRBV9
size: -
J: TRBJ1-6
D: TRBD1

DNA: TGTGCCAGCAGCCGGGGACTAGCGGGAGTAATATCCGAGCAGTACTTC
CDR3: CASSRGLAGVISEQYF
V: TRBV7-6
size: -
J: TRBJ2-7
D: TRBD2

DNA: TGCAGCGTTACTAGCGGATACAATGAGCAGTTCTTC
CDR3: CSVTSGYNEQFF
V: TRBV29-1
size: -
J: TRBJ2-1
D: TRBD2

DNA: TGCAGTGCTAGTCAAGGGGAATTTAGCTATGGCTACACCTTC
CDR3: CSASQGEFSYGYTF
V: TRBV20-1
size: -
J: TRBJ1-2
D: -

DNA: TGTGCCAGCACTCTTGGGACTACCTACTACAATGAGCAGTTCTTC
CDR3: CASTLGTTYYNEQFF
V: TRBV5-8
size: -
J: TRBJ2-1
D: TRBD2

DNA: TGTGCCAGCAGTGTTGGGGGCTTTCACACTGAAGCTTTCTTT
CDR3: CASSVGGFHTEAFF
V: TRBV2
size: -
J: TRBJ1-1
D: -

DNA: TGTGCCAGCAGCTCCCACTTAGCGGGGACAAGCACAGATACGCAGTATTTT
CDR3: CASSSHLAGTSTDTQYF
V: TRBV7-6
size: once
J: TRBJ2-3
D: TRBD2

DNA: TGTGCCAGCACTATGGTGGGGACAGGCATCTCTGGAAACACCATATATTTT
CDR3: CASTMVGTGISGNTIYF
V: TRBV7-8
size: -
J: TRBJ1-3
D: TRBD1

DNA: TGCGCCAGCAGCTTGGTCCTTTATTCGGAGCAGTACTTC
CDR3: CASSLVLYSEQYF
V: TRBV5-1
size: -
J: TRBJ2-7
D: -

DNA: TGTGCCAGCAGCTTATTTCAATACACCGGGGAGCTGTTTTTT
CDR3: CASSLFQYTGELFF
V: TRBV7-8
size: -
J: TRBJ2-2
D: -

DNA: TGTGCCAGCTCATCCCTTCAGGACTACGAGCAGTACTTC
CDR3: CASSSLQDYEQYF
V: TRBV28
size: -
J: TRBJ2-7
D: -

DNA: TGTGCCATCAGGTCCCCCACTAGCGGGAGGGCGGCGGGTGAGCAGTTCTTC
CDR3: CAIRSPTSGRAAGEQFF
V: TRBV10-3
size: -
J: TRBJ2-1
D: TRBD2

DNA: TGTGCCAGCAGTTTATGGCGGGGGGACCCTTTCGGAAGGACTGAAGCTTTCTTT
CDR3: CASSLWRGDPFGRTEAFF
V: TRBV27
size: -
J: TRBJ1-1
D: -

DNA: TGTGCCAGCAGAAATTACAGGGAGTATGGCTACACCTTC
CDR3: CASRNYREYGYTF
V: TRBV12-3/TRBV12-4
size: -
J: TRBJ1-2
D: -

DNA: TGTGCCAGTAGTGATAGCCGGCGGGGGGCCAATGAGCAGTTCTTC
CDR3: CASSDSRRGANEQFF
V: TRBV19
size: once
J: TRBJ2-1
D: TRBD2

DNA: TGTGCCAGTAGTATTCAGGGAGGTACTGAAGCTTTCTTT
CDR3: CASSIQGGTEAFF
V: TRBV19
size: -
J: TRBJ1-1
D: -

DNA: TGTGCCAGCAGCGCCGCTGGGAGCTCCTACGAGCAGTACTTC
CDR3: CASSAAGSSYEQYF
V: TRBV9
size: -
J: TRBJ2-7
D: -

DNA: TGTGCCAGCAGAACTGGGACTAGAACGGAGACCCAGTACTTC
CDR3: CASRTGTRTETQYF
V: TRBV5-4
size: -
J: TRBJ2-5
D: TRBD2

DNA: TGTGCCAGCAGCCAAGATTGGGTGGGACTAGCGGGAGTGGGGAACACCGGGGAGCTGTTTTTT
CDR3: CASSQDWVGLAGVGNTGELFF
V: TRBV3-1/TRBV3-2
size: -
J: TRBJ2-2
D: TRBD2

DNA: TGTGCCACCAGCACGCGACAGGGGGTAGGTGCTGAGCAGTTCTTC
CDR3: CATSTRQGVGAEQFF
V: TRBV15
size: few
J: TRBJ2-1
D: TRBD1

DNA: TGTGCCAGCAGCTTCGGACAGGGGGAGGAAAAACTGTTTTTT
CDR3: CASSFGQGEEKLFF
V: TRBV5-6
size: -
J: TRBJ1-4
D: TRBD1

DNA: TGTGCCAGCAGCTTAACAGGGTTCCCTAACTATGGCTACACCTTC
CDR3: CASSLTGFPNYGYTF
V: TRBV7-6
size: once
J: TRBJ1-2
D: -

DNA: TGTGCCAGCTCGGGGGGCTCCTACGAGCAGTACTTC
CDR3: CASSGGSYEQYF
V: TRBV18
size: -
J: TRBJ2-7
D: -

DNA: TGTGCCACCAGCAGAGATATCACCACACACAATGAGCAGTTCTTC
CDR3: CATSRDITTHNEQFF
V: TRBV15
size: -
J: TRBJ2-1
D: -

DNA: TGTGCCAGCAGGATCCGGGTTTGGGATACGCAGTATTTT
CDR3: CASRIRVWDTQYF
V: TRBV12-3/TRBV12-4
size: few
J: TRBJ2-3
D: -

DNA: TGTGCCAGCAGCTGGCAGGCGCGAGGCTACACCTTC
CDR3: CASSWQARGYTF
V: TRBV5-6
size: -
J: TRBJ1-2
D: -